This T cell receptor beta chain was sequenced for a study of T-cell reconstitution after alpha-beta-depleted transplantation in children. Unique molecular identifiers tagged the TCRbeta library. MiXCR was run by TCRdb on the PCR reads, yielding one entry per CDR3 protein. The sample carries some 340,000 distinct CDR3 sequences, 9% to 12% recorded once. Germline-derived CDR1 and CDR2 are DFQATT and SNEGSKA (reference sequence). This CDR3 region has 14 residues. V was trimmed by 2 bases and J by 3 bases, leaving 10 bases between them. V gene TRBV20-1 combines with J gene TRBJ2-2, with a weak D call TRBD2 (6 bases). The sequencing here drew on PBMCs from the stem cell graft donor, taken from the stem cell graft. This receptor was identified in a human donor who donated a stem cell graft to a child with acute lymphoblastic leukemia. The CDR3 loop is CSARIREDTGELFF. The CDR3 nucleotides are TGCAGTGCTAGAATCAGGGAGGACACCGGGGAGCTGTTTTTT.